This is a list of T cell receptor beta chains from one sample in a study of T cells in narcolepsy. Produced via immunoSEQ multiplex PCR; TCRdb's table is partial and in-frame only. The sample carries around 20,000 clones, roughly four fifths recorded once. The sequenced material came from memory (CD45RA-) CD4+ T cells from blood. The source is a human donor in good health. Each CDR3 is given with its conserved first and last residue. D genes are given only for firm matches. Clone sizes are given selectively: once, few, many, or a class where the clone is expanded.

clone_size j_call v_call d_call cdr3_nt cdr3_aa
. TRBJ2-7 TRBV7-2 . TGTGCCAGCAGCTTAGTTGGGGGGTACGAGCAGTACTTC CASSLVGGYEQYF
. TRBJ1-2 TRBV4-2 TRBD1 TGTGCCAGCAGCCAGACAGGGCAAGGCTACACCTTC CASSQTGQGYTF
. TRBJ1-3 TRBV10-3 . TGTGCCATCATGACCCAAGGAAACACCATATATTTT CAIMTQGNTIYF
. TRBJ2-2 TRBV5-4 TRBD2 TGTGCCAGCAGCTTACCTAGCGGGAGGGCCGGGGAGCTGTTTTTT CASSLPSGRAGELFF
. TRBJ1-5 TRBV5-1 . TGCGCCAGCAGCTTGTGGGGGGATCCGAGGGGATCTGGGAATCAGCCCCAGCATTTT CASSLWGDPRGSGNQPQHF
. TRBJ2-2 TRBV29-1 . TGCAGCGTAGGGGGGGCTAGTGGGGAGCTGTTTTTT CSVGGASGELFF
. TRBJ2-4 TRBV5-1 . TGCGCCAGCAACTTGCCGACAGACCAGTACTTC CASNLPTDQYF
. TRBJ1-1 TRBV27 . TGTGCCAGCAGTCTCTATCCGGGATCGGGGGACGCTGAAGCTTTCTTT CASSLYPGSGDAEAFF
once TRBJ2-1 TRBV19 . TGTGCCAGTAGTATGTTACTGGGTTCAGGGACGGGGCAGTTCTTC CASSMLLGSGTGQFF
. TRBJ2-3 TRBV7-2 TRBD2 TGTGCCAGCAGCGAGACTAGCTGGCGCACAGATACGCAGTATTTT CASSETSWRTDTQYF
few TRBJ1-1 TRBV5-1 . TGCGCCAGCAGCCTGGTGCTGAACACTGAAGCTTTCTTT CASSLVLNTEAFF
few TRBJ2-1 TRBV2 TRBD2 TGTGCCAGCTCCCAGCGGGAGCGTAGTGAGCAGTTCTTC CASSQRERSEQFF
. TRBJ2-5 TRBV5-4 . TGTGCCAGCAGCCCCGGATCGCTGCAAGAGACCCAGTACTTC CASSPGSLQETQYF
once TRBJ2-3 TRBV27 . TGTGCCAGCAGTTTTGACACAAGTCGAACATCCGCCACAGATACGCAGTATTTT CASSFDTSRTSATDTQYF
once TRBJ1-1 TRBV20-1 . TGCAGTGCTAGGGGAACCCATGAAGCTTTCTTT CSARGTHEAFF
. TRBJ1-1 TRBV19 . TGTGCCAGTAGTCCAATACGGCTTTCTATGAACACTGAAGCTTTCTTT CASSPIRLSMNTEAFF
. TRBJ2-5 TRBV7-2 . TGTGCCAGCAGCTTCGGGATTCAAGAGACCCAGTACTTC CASSFGIQETQYF
. TRBJ1-1 TRBV2 . TGTGCCAGCAAGACAGGCCAAGGTGAAGCTTTCTTT CASKTGQGEAFF
once TRBJ1-2 TRBV18 TRBD1 TGTGCCAGCTCCGCCCGGGACAGGGGAGACTATGGCTACACCTTC CASSARDRGDYGYTF
. TRBJ2-2 TRBV19 . TGTGCCAGTACTCAGGCATTGAACACCGGGGAGCTGTTTTTT CASTQALNTGELFF
. TRBJ2-1 TRBV7-2 . TGTGCCAGCAGCTTAAAGTCCCTGCACAATGAGCAGTTCTTC CASSLKSLHNEQFF
. TRBJ1-4 TRBV28 . TGTGCCAGCAGTTTTCTGGTACGGGAAAAACTGTTTTTT CASSFLVREKLFF
. TRBJ1-5 TRBV4-2 . TGTGCCAGCAGCCAAGAACGGGTTAGCAATCAGCCCCAGCATTTT CASSQERVSNQPQHF
. TRBJ1-2 TRBV5-4 . TGTGCCAGCAGACTCGAACCCGGGACGGATAGTAACTATGGCTACACCTTC CASRLEPGTDSNYGYTF
. TRBJ2-3 TRBV28 TRBD2 TGTGCCAGCAACGGACTAGCGGGGACGGATACGCAGTATTTT CASNGLAGTDTQYF
medium-sized TRBJ1-4 TRBV4-3 . TGCGCCAGCAGCCGAAGAGACGGCAGCGGCGGAACGACTGAAAAACTGTTTTTT CASSRRDGSGGTTEKLFF
. TRBJ1-3 TRBV6-1 . TGTGCCAGCAGTGATCAGGTTCCGCTCTCTGGAAACACCATATATTTT CASSDQVPLSGNTIYF
few TRBJ1-5 TRBV2 TRBD1 TGTGCCGGTGGAATGGACAGGGGTCAGCCCCAGCATTTT CAGGMDRGQPQHF
. TRBJ1-2 TRBV15 . TGTGCCACCAGCAGCGCTCCTGGAACTCTCTATGGCTACACCTTC CATSSAPGTLYGYTF
. TRBJ2-3 TRBV4-3 . TGCGCCAGCAGCCGGGCCCCGGGCACAGATACGCAGTATTTT CASSRAPGTDTQYF
. TRBJ2-7 TRBV11-2 . TGTGCCAGCAGCTTAGCGGGGCTTAATAAGCGCGAGCAGTACTTC CASSLAGLNKREQYF